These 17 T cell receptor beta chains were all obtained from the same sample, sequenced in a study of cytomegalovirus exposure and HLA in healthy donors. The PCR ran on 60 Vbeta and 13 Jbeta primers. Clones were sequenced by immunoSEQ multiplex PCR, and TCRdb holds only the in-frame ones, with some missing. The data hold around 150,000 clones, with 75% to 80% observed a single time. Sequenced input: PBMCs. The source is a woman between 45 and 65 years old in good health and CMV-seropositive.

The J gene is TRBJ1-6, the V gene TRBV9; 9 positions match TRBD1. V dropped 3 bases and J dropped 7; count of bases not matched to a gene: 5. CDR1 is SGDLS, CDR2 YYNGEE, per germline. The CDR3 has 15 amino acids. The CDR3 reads CASSATGTGNSPLHF. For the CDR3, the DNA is TGTGCCAGCAGCGCAACCGGGACAGGGAATTCACCCCTCCACTTT.

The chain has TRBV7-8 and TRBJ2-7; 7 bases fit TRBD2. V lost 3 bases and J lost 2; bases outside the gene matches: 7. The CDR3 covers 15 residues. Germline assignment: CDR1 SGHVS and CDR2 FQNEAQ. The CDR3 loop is CASSFVRGTTYEQYF. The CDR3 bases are TGTGCCAGCAGCTTTGTTCGGGGGACTACCTACGAGCAGTACTTC.

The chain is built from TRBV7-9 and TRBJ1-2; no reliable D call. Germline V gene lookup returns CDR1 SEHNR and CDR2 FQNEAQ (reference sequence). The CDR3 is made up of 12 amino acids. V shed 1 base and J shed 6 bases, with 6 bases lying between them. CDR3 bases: TGTGCCAGCAGCTTAGGTGGAGATGGCTACACCTTC. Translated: CASSLGGDGYTF. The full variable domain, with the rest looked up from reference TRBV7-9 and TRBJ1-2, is DTGVSQNPRHKITKRGQNVTFRCDPISEHNRLYWYRQTLGQGPEFLTYFQNEAQLEKSRLLSDRFSAERPKGSFSTLEIQRTEQGDSAMYLCASSLGGDGYTFGSGTRLTVV.

CDR3 nucleotides: TGTGCCAGCAGCTTCTGGGGCTCCTACACAGATACGCAGTATTTT. Its protein product is CASSFWGSYTDTQYF. The J gene is TRBJ2-3, the V gene TRBV7-8, with D perhaps matching TRBD1 (5 bases). V shed 3 bases and J shed 2 bases, with 12 bases lying between them. Per germline, CDR1 SGHVS and CDR2 FQNEAQ. This CDR3 spans 15 amino acids.

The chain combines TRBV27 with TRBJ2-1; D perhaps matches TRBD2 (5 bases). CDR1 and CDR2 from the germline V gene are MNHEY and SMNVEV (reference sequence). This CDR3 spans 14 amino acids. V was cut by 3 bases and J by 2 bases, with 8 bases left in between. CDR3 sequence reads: CASSLSGTYNEQFF. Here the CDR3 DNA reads TGTGCCAGCAGTTTGTCGGGGACCTACAATGAGCAGTTCTTC.

The CDR3 spells CASSQDQVVRDYGYTF. CDR3 coding DNA: TGCGCCAGCAGCCAAGATCAAGTTGTCAGGGACTATGGCTACACCTTC. The J gene is TRBJ1-2, the V gene TRBV4-3; weak D call: TRBD1 (5 bases). Trimming took 0 bases from V and 3 from J, leaving 14 bases between them. The V gene's germline CDR1 is LGHNA and CDR2 YSLEER. The CDR3 has 16 amino acids.

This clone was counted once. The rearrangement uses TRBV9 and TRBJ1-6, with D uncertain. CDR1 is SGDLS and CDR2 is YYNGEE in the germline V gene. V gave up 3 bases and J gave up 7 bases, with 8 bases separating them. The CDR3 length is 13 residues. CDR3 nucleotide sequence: TGTGCCAGCAGCGGGGCTATCAATTCACCCCTCCACTTT. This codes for CASSGAINSPLHF.

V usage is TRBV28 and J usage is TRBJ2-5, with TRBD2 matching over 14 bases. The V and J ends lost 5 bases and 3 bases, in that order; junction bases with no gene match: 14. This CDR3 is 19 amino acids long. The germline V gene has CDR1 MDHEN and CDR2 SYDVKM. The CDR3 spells CASSAGLAGGPNLEETQYF. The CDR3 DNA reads TGTGCCAGCAGTGCCGGACTAGCGGGGGGCCCAAACCTAGAAGAGACCCAGTACTTC.

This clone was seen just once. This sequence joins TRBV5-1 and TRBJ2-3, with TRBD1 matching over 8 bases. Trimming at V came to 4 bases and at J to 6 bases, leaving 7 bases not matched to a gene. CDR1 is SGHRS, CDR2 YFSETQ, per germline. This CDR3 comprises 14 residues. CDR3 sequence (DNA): TGCGCCAGCAGCCAGGGACAGGCAAGGGATACGCAGTATTTT. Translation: CASSQGQARDTQYF.

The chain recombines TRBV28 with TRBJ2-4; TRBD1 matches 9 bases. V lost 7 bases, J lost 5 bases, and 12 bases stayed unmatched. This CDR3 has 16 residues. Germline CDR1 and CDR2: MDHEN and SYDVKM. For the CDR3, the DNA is TGTGCCAGCAACCCCTGGAGGACAGGGGCAGAAAACATTCAGTACTTC. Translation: CASNPWRTGAENIQYF.

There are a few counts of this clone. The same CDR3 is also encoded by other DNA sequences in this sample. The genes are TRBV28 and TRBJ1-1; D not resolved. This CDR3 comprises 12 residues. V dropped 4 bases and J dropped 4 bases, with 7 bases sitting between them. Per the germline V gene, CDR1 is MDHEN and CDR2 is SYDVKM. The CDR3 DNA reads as TGTGCCAGCAGTTCTGGAGGCACTGAAGCTTTCTTT. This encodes CASSSGGTEAFF.

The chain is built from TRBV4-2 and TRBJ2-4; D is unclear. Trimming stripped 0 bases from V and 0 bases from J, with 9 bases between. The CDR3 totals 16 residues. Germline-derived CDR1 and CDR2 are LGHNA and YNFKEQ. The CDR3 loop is CASSQDVGLAKNIQYF. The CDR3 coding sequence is TGTGCCAGCAGCCAAGATGTGGGCCTAGCCAAAAACATTCAGTACTTC.

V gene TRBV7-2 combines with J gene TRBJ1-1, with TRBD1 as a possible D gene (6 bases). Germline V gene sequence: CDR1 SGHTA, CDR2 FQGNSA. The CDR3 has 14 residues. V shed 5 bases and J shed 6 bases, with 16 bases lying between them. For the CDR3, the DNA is TGTGCCAGCAGCCCCGTGGACAGATGGCCTGAAGCTTTCTTT. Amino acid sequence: CASSPVDRWPEAFF.

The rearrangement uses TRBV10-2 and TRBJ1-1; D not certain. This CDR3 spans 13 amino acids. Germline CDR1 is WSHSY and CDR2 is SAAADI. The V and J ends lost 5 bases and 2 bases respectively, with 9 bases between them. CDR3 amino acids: CASSKTSNTEAFF. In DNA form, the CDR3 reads TGCGCCAGCAGTAAGACAAGCAACACTGAAGCTTTCTTT.

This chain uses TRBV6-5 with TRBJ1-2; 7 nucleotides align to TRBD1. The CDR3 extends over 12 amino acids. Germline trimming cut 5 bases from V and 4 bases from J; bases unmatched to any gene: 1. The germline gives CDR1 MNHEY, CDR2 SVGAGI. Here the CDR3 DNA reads TGTGCCAGCAGTCGGACAGGCTATGGCTACACCTTC. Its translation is CASSRTGYGYTF.

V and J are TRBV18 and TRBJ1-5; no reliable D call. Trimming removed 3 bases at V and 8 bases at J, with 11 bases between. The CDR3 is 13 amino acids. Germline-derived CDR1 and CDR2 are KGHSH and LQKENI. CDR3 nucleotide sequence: TGTGCCAGCTCACCCCTAGCTGGGGAGCCCCAGCATTTT. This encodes CASSPLAGEPQHF.

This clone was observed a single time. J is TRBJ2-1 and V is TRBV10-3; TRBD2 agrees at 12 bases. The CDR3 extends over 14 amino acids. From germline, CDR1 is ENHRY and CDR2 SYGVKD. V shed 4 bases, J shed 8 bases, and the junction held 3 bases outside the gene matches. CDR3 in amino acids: CAISALAGGHEQFF. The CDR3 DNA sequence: TGTGCCATCAGTGCCCTAGCGGGAGGGCATGAGCAGTTCTTC.